The 24 T cell receptor beta chains in this list originate from one sample, sequenced in a study of response to subunit inactivated influenza vaccine. Each CDR3 protein gets one entry after TCRdb re-called the RT-PCR reads with MiXCR. The table records some 800,000 distinct CDR3 sequences, approximately 22% of them present only once. The sample here was PBMCs from blood, taken 5 days after vaccination. The receptor source for this set is a man aged 50 to 60 who received an inactivated influenza vaccine.

This clonotype was counted at least ten times. The gene calls are TRBV4-3 and TRBJ2-1; D might be TRBD1 or TRBD2, each matching 5 bases. V lost 0 bases and J 8 bases, leaving 8 bases between the germline ends. CDR1 LGHNA and CDR2 YSLEER come from the germline V gene. The CDR3 is made up of 13 amino acids. This CDR3 is CASSQDWGHEQFF. CDR3 DNA: TGCGCCAGCAGCCAAGATTGGGGACATGAGCAGTTCTTC.

The chain links TRBV12-3 or TRBV12-4 to TRBJ2-2; D not certain. The germline V and J ends were trimmed by 8 bases and 3 bases, with 10 bases remaining between them. The CDR3 consists of 13 residues. This CDR3 reads CASGSPYTGELFF. DNA of the CDR3: TGTGCCAGCGGATCCCCTTACACCGGGGAGCTGTTTTTT.

This chain connects TRBV28 to TRBJ2-1, with 9 bases aligning to TRBD2. CDR1 is MDHEN, CDR2 SYDVKM, per germline. J was trimmed by 4 bases and V by 3 bases; bases with no gene match: 10. The CDR3 is made up of 17 amino acids. CDR3 in DNA: TGTGCCAGCAGTTTCTCCCTGGGCGGGAGGGTATACAATGAGCAGTTCTTC. Translated, it gives CASSFSLGGRVYNEQFF.

This clonotype appeared a few times. The chain is built from TRBV5-1 and TRBJ2-7, with D perhaps given as TRBD1 or TRBD2 (5 bases each). CDR1 is SGHRS and CDR2 is YFSETQ in the germline V gene. V lost 4 bases and J lost 2, with 19 bases in between. This CDR3 is built from 16 residues. This CDR3 reads CASSTRTGTVPYEQYF. The DNA of the CDR3 is TGCGCCAGCAGCACACGAACCGGGACGGTGCCCTACGAGCAGTACTTC.

Many counts were recorded for this clonotype. The chain links TRBV12-3 or TRBV12-4 to TRBJ1-4; D is perhaps TRBD1 (5 bases). The CDR3 extends over 14 amino acids. V was trimmed by 7 bases and J by 8 bases, leaving 17 bases between them. The CDR3: CASTVWGIGEKLFF. CDR3 bases: TGTGCCAGCACCGTTTGGGGGATAGGGGAAAAACTGTTTTTT.

Only a few counts were recorded for this clonotype. The chain combines TRBV29-1 with TRBJ1-2; D possibly corresponds to TRBD1 (5 bases). The CDR3 spans 12 residues. Per the germline V gene, CDR1 is SQVTM and CDR2 is ANQGSEA. V dropped 4 bases and J dropped 5 bases, with 11 bases sitting between them. CDR3 in amino acids: CSVAGTGYGYTF. CDR3 DNA sequence: TGCAGCGTTGCAGGGACCGGGTATGGCTACACCTTC.

This clonotype has only a few counts. This chain joins TRBV5-1 and TRBJ1-1; the D is unclear. This CDR3 has 14 residues. The germline V gene has CDR1 SGHRS and CDR2 YFSETQ. The V and J ends lost 6 bases and 1 base respectively, with 13 bases between them. CDR3 sequence: CASTHIGENTEAFF. The CDR3 DNA is TGCGCCAGCACCCACATCGGAGAGAACACTGAAGCTTTCTTT.

In its sample, this clonotype was seen many times. V and J are TRBV27 and TRBJ2-1, with 11 bases lining up with TRBD2. Germline V CDR1 and CDR2: MNHEY, SMNVEV (reference sequence). The CDR3 covers 15 residues. The V gene end was trimmed by 3 bases and the J gene end by 6 bases; junction bases not matched to a gene: 4. Here the CDR3 DNA reads TGTGCCAGCAGTTTGTCACTAGCGGGAGTCAATGAGCAGTTCTTC. Residues: CASSLSLAGVNEQFF.

This clonotype has more than one count but fewer than ten. The rearrangement links TRBV29-1 to TRBJ2-7, with D perhaps matching TRBD1 or TRBD2 (5 bases each). V was shortened by 1 base and J by 5 bases, with 15 bases between the two germline ends. From germline, CDR1 is SQVTM and CDR2 ANQGSEA. This CDR3 spans 14 amino acids. CDR3 sequence: CSVEAGTVLNEQYF. In DNA, the CDR3 is TGCAGCGTTGAAGCCGGGACGGTTCTGAACGAGCAGTACTTC.

This CDR3 is CAGSGTLNTGELFF. DNA of the CDR3: TGTGCCGGGTCCGGGACTTTGAACACCGGGGAGCTGTTTTTT. This chain uses TRBV30 with TRBJ2-2, with D possibly being TRBD2 (6 bases). The germline V gene encodes CDR1 GTSNPN and CDR2 SVGIG (reference sequence). The V and J ends lost 8 bases and 1 base respectively, with 14 bases between them. CDR3 size: 14 residues. The full variable domain, in which reference TRBV30 and TRBJ2-2 provide the parts outside the CDR3, is SQTIHQWPATLVQPVGSPLSLECTVEGTSNPNLYWYRQAAGRGLQLLFYSVGIGQISSEVPQNLSASRPQDRQFILSSKKLLLSDSGFYLCAGSGTLNTGELFFGEGSRLTVL.

This chain links TRBV5-1 with TRBJ2-3; 12 bases align to TRBD2. V was clipped by 5 bases and J by 6 bases; unmatched bases: 10. Germline lookup yields CDR1 SGHRS and CDR2 YFSETQ. The CDR3 covers 16 residues. CDR3 nucleotide sequence: TGCGCCAGCAGGCGAAGGGCGACTAGCGGGAGTGATACGCAGTATTTT. Encoded protein: CASRRRATSGSDTQYF. Full variable domain (remainder filled in from reference TRBV5-1 and TRBJ2-3): KAGVTQTPRYLIKTRGQQVTLSCSPISGHRSVSWYQQTPGQGLQFLFEYFSETQRNKGNFPGRFSGRQFSNSRSEMNVSTLELGDSALYLCASRRRATSGSDTQYFGPGTRLTVL.

This clonotype was detected only a few times. The gene calls are TRBV25-1 and TRBJ2-5; 11 nucleotides align to TRBD2. V trimming: 6 bases; J trimming: 1 base; junction bases outside the gene matches: 7. The CDR3 is 16 amino acids. The germline V gene encodes CDR1 MGHDK and CDR2 SYGVNS. The CDR3 coding sequence is TGTGCCAGCAGCGGACCGGGGACTAGCGGCCAAGAGACCCAGTACTTC. Its translation is CASSGPGTSGQETQYF.

The chain joins TRBV27 to TRBJ2-7, with D tentatively TRBD1 or TRBD2 (5 bases each). The germline gives CDR1 MNHEY, CDR2 SMNVEV (reference sequence). Between the trimmed V and J ends, which lost 0 bases and 0 bases, there was a span of 15 bases. The CDR3 is 17 residues long. CDR3: CASSLSSPRGISYEQYF. CDR3 coding DNA: TGTGCCAGCAGTTTATCGAGTCCCCGGGGCATCTCCTACGAGCAGTACTTC.

This clonotype has just a few counts. V and J are TRBV20-1 and TRBJ2-7; no clear D gene. This CDR3 is built from 12 residues. Per the germline V gene, CDR1 is DFQATT and CDR2 is SNEGSKA (reference sequence). Trimming removed 1 base from V and 3 bases from J, with 7 bases in between. CDR3 coding DNA: TGCAGTGCTAGAGGAGTGGTCTACGAGCAGTACTTC. Translating it yields CSARGVVYEQYF.

V is TRBV5-1 and J is TRBJ1-1, with 8 bases lining up with TRBD1. Germline values: CDR1 SGHRS, CDR2 YFSETQ. The V segment lost 8 bases and the J segment 1 base; nucleotides outside the gene matches: 4. The CDR3 covers 13 residues. The CDR3, as DNA: TGCGCCAGTGGGACAGGATCGAACACTGAAGCTTTCTTT. Protein sequence: CASGTGSNTEAFF.

This clonotype was counted at least ten times. The chain couples TRBV20-1 to TRBJ2-3; D remains unclear. CDR1 and CDR2 (germline): DFQATT, SNEGSKA (reference sequence). Deletions cut 1 base from V and 0 bases from J, with 5 bases between. The CDR3 covers 13 residues. CDR3 nucleotides: TGCAGTGCTAGAGTTGGGAGCACAGATACGCAGTATTTT. Residues: CSARVGSTDTQYF.

This clonotype was observed a few times. This chain joins TRBV20-1 and TRBJ2-4; D is tentatively TRBD1 or TRBD2 (6 bases each). This CDR3 is built from 16 residues. Germline V gives CDR1 DFQATT, CDR2 SNEGSKA (reference sequence). V was pared by 4 bases and J by 5 bases, with 21 bases between. Here the CDR3 reads CSAIPNGGGPQNIQYF. DNA of the CDR3: TGCAGTGCTATCCCAAACGGTGGGGGGCCCCAAAACATTCAGTACTTC.

The J gene is TRBJ2-6, the V gene TRBV9; TRBD2 agrees at 11 bases. Germline V lookup: CDR1 SGDLS, CDR2 YYNGEE. J was trimmed by 4 bases and V by 4 bases; bases with no gene match: 19. The CDR3 covers 21 residues. CDR3 region: CASSPPSGLAGGSKGANVLTF. CDR3 nucleotide sequence: TGTGCCAGCAGCCCCCCCTCGGGGCTAGCGGGAGGCTCCAAGGGGGCCAACGTCCTGACTTTC.

A word on this clonotype: This clone may be a read error of a much larger clone one base away. The chain is built from TRBV7-9 and TRBJ2-3, with a weak D call TRBD2 (6 bases). Per the germline V gene, CDR1 is SEHNR and CDR2 is FQNEAQ (reference sequence). The CDR3 totals 16 residues. The CDR3 spells CASSLAGGSHTYTQYF. For the CDR3, the DNA is TGTGCCAGCAGCTTAGCGGGGGGATCCCACACATATACGCAGTATTTT. Complete variable domain (other parts from reference TRBV7-9 and TRBJ2-3): DTGVSQNPRHKITKRGQNVTFRCDPISEHNRLYWYRQTLGQGPEFLTYFQNEAQLEKSRLLSDRFSAERPKGSFSTLEIQRTEQGDSAMYLCASSLAGGSHTYTQYFGPGTRLTVL.

The sample holds a few counts of this clonotype. The V and J genes are TRBV7-9 and TRBJ1-2; D possibly corresponds to TRBD1 (5 bases). Trimming shortened V by 5 bases and J by 1 base, and 8 bases separated the two germline ends. The germline V gene has CDR1 SEHNR and CDR2 FQNEAQ (reference sequence). The CDR3 has 13 residues. CDR3 nucleotide sequence: TGTGCCAGCAGCCAACAGGTTAACTATGGCTACACCTTC. Amino acids: CASSQQVNYGYTF.

The rearrangement uses TRBV7-9 and TRBJ2-6; either TRBD1 or TRBD2 may supply D (6 bases each). CDR1 SEHNR and CDR2 FQNEAQ come from the germline V gene (reference sequence). This CDR3 contains 17 residues. Trimming left V 2 bases short and J 4 bases short, with 15 bases between. Here the CDR3 reads CASSLFGGRRGANVLTF. CDR3 DNA sequence: TGTGCCAGCAGCTTATTTGGGGGGCGCAGAGGGGCCAACGTCCTGACTTTC.

The chain joins TRBV20-1 to TRBJ2-3, with 10 bases identical to TRBD2. The germline V gene has CDR1 DFQATT and CDR2 SNEGSKA (reference sequence). V shed 8 bases and J 4 bases; nucleotides not matched to a gene: 12. The CDR3 has 15 residues. CDR3 sequence: CSRNLAGEGSDTQYF. The DNA of the CDR3 is TGCAGTAGAAACCTAGCGGGAGAAGGTTCAGATACGCAGTATTTT.

This clonotype appeared a few times. The V call is TRBV7-2, the J call TRBJ2-7; D remains ambiguous. Per the germline V gene, CDR1 is SGHTA and CDR2 is FQGNSA. The CDR3 extends over 17 amino acids. Trimming took 1 base from V and 0 from J, leaving 16 bases between them. The CDR3 loop reads CASSLGAVWVPSYEQYF. DNA of the CDR3: TGTGCCAGCAGCTTAGGCGCTGTGTGGGTACCCTCCTACGAGCAGTACTTC.

The chain recombines TRBV2 with TRBJ2-7; 9 bases align to TRBD1. The J segment lost 2 bases and the V segment lost 4 bases, leaving 6 bases of the junction unmatched. This CDR3 comprises 15 residues. The germline CDR1 and CDR2 sequences are SNHLY and FYNNEI. The CDR3 sequence: CASSAGQGITYEQYF. The CDR3 DNA reads TGTGCCAGCAGTGCCGGACAGGGGATTACCTACGAGCAGTACTTC.